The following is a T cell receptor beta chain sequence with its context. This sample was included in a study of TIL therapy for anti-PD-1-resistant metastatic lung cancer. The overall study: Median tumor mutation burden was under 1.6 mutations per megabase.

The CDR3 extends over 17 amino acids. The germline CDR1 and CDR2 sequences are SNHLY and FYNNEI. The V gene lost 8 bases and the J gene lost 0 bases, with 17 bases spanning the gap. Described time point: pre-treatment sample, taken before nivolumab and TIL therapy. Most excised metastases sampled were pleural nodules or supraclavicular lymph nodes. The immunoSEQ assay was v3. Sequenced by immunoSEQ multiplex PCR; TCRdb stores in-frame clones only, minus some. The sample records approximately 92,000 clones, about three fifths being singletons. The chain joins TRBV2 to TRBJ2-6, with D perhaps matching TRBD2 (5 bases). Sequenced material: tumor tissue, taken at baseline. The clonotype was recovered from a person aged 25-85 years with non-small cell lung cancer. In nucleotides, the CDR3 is TGTGCCAGCGCCTCCCTGCGGGTTAACTCTGGGGCCAACGTCCTGACTTTC. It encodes CASASLRVNSGANVLTF.